This is a list of T cell receptor beta chains from one sample in a study of cytomegalovirus exposure and HLA in healthy donors. Sequencing was performed with immunoSEQ multiplex PCR; in TCRdb, only in-frame clones are kept and a portion is missing. Of 160,000 or so clones listed, 86% are singletons. Sequencing input: PBMCs. These receptors were collected from a man between 18 and 35 years old in good health and CMV-seropositive. The CDR3 runs from the conserved cysteine through the conserved F or W. The D gene is left open where the match is weak. Some rows have no size entry. The others give once, few or many, or a class for an expanded clone.

j_gene: TRBJ2-7
d_gene: TRBD1
abundance: -
v_gene: TRBV5-1
CDR3aa: CASSSPGQGTYEQYF
CDR3nt: TGCGCCAGCAGCAGTCCGGGACAGGGGACCTACGAGCAGTACTTC

j_gene: TRBJ2-3
d_gene: -
abundance: -
v_gene: TRBV11-2
CDR3aa: CASSHATGVDTQYF
CDR3nt: TGTGCCAGCAGCCATGCCACAGGTGTAGATACGCAGTATTTT

j_gene: TRBJ2-1
d_gene: TRBD1
abundance: -
v_gene: TRBV6-1
CDR3aa: CASSLGQDLGNEQFF
CDR3nt: TGTGCCAGCAGCTTGGGACAGGATCTGGGGAATGAGCAGTTCTTC

j_gene: TRBJ1-6
d_gene: TRBD1
abundance: -
v_gene: TRBV6-5
CDR3aa: CASSPGQGFSPLHF
CDR3nt: TGTGCCAGCAGTCCGGGACAGGGGTTTTCACCCCTCCACTTT

j_gene: TRBJ2-3
d_gene: -
abundance: -
v_gene: TRBV4-3
CDR3aa: CASSPDTGTDTQYF
CDR3nt: TGCGCCAGCAGCCCTGATACGGGTACAGATACGCAGTATTTT

j_gene: TRBJ2-7
d_gene: -
abundance: -
v_gene: TRBV7-8
CDR3aa: CASVGHQYEQYF
CDR3nt: TGTGCCAGCGTGGGGCACCAGTACGAGCAGTACTTC

j_gene: TRBJ1-5
d_gene: -
abundance: -
v_gene: TRBV6-6
CDR3aa: CASRPLLAQPQHF
CDR3nt: TGTGCCAGCAGGCCTCTCTTAGCTCAGCCCCAGCATTTT

j_gene: TRBJ2-7
d_gene: -
abundance: -
v_gene: TRBV28
CDR3aa: CASLDTTYEQYF
CDR3nt: TGTGCCAGCCTCGACACCACCTACGAGCAGTACTTC

j_gene: TRBJ2-7
d_gene: TRBD2
abundance: -
v_gene: TRBV7-9
CDR3aa: CASSPYSGIVAEQYF
CDR3nt: TGTGCCAGCAGCCCCTATAGCGGGATTGTCGCCGAGCAGTACTTC

j_gene: TRBJ2-7
d_gene: -
abundance: -
v_gene: TRBV11-2
CDR3aa: CASSPTNRLGAYEQYF
CDR3nt: TGTGCCAGCAGCCCAACCAACCGACTAGGTGCGTACGAGCAGTACTTC

j_gene: TRBJ1-1
d_gene: TRBD1
abundance: -
v_gene: TRBV5-6
CDR3aa: CASSFGTGDTEAFF
CDR3nt: TGTGCCAGCAGCTTCGGGACAGGGGATACTGAAGCTTTCTTT

j_gene: TRBJ2-7
d_gene: -
abundance: -
v_gene: TRBV7-2
CDR3aa: CASTTPGYEQYF
CDR3nt: TGTGCCAGCACAACTCCAGGGTACGAGCAGTACTTC

j_gene: TRBJ2-1
d_gene: -
abundance: -
v_gene: TRBV7-3
CDR3aa: CASSLVGGEQFF
CDR3nt: TGTGCCAGCAGCTTAGTCGGAGGGGAGCAGTTCTTC

j_gene: TRBJ2-2
d_gene: -
abundance: -
v_gene: TRBV6-6
CDR3aa: CASTRVGWAITGELFF
CDR3nt: TGTGCCAGCACCAGGGTGGGGTGGGCTATCACCGGGGAGCTGTTTTTT

j_gene: TRBJ2-1
d_gene: TRBD1
abundance: -
v_gene: TRBV6-5
CDR3aa: CASSIGTGLDNEQFF
CDR3nt: TGTGCCAGCAGCATCGGGACAGGGTTGGACAATGAGCAGTTCTTC

j_gene: TRBJ1-1
d_gene: -
abundance: -
v_gene: TRBV30
CDR3aa: CAWERGQRTEAFF
CDR3nt: TGTGCCTGGGAGAGAGGACAGCGCACTGAAGCTTTCTTT

j_gene: TRBJ2-7
d_gene: TRBD2
abundance: -
v_gene: TRBV27
CDR3aa: CASRSGTSGTEQYF
CDR3nt: TGTGCCAGCAGATCCGGGACTAGCGGGACCGAGCAGTACTTC

j_gene: TRBJ1-4
d_gene: TRBD1
abundance: once
v_gene: TRBV9
CDR3aa: CASSVEGTAHWGEKLFF
CDR3nt: TGTGCCAGCAGCGTAGAAGGGACAGCCCACTGGGGTGAAAAACTGTTTTTT

j_gene: TRBJ2-1
d_gene: TRBD1
abundance: -
v_gene: TRBV9
CDR3aa: CASSAKGQGNENEQFF
CDR3nt: TGTGCCAGCAGCGCGAAGGGACAGGGAAATGAAAATGAGCAGTTCTTC

j_gene: TRBJ2-1
d_gene: TRBD1
abundance: -
v_gene: TRBV7-3
CDR3aa: CASSPWGQGAEQFF
CDR3nt: TGTGCCAGCAGTCCCTGGGGACAGGGTGCTGAGCAGTTCTTC

j_gene: TRBJ2-1
d_gene: -
abundance: -
v_gene: TRBV27
CDR3aa: CASSSLTGLGDYNEQFF
CDR3nt: TGTGCCAGCAGTTCCCTTACAGGGCTTGGGGACTACAATGAGCAGTTCTTC

j_gene: TRBJ2-5
d_gene: -
abundance: -
v_gene: TRBV4-2
CDR3aa: CASSQVIGGETQYF
CDR3nt: TGTGCCAGCAGCCAAGTGATAGGCGGAGAGACCCAGTACTTC

j_gene: TRBJ2-5
d_gene: TRBD2
abundance: -
v_gene: TRBV12-5
CDR3aa: CASCGGSLGETQYF
CDR3nt: TGTGCTAGTTGCGGGGGGTCCCTGGGAGAGACCCAGTACTTC

j_gene: TRBJ2-7
d_gene: -
abundance: -
v_gene: TRBV7-9
CDR3aa: CASSLGVYEQYF
CDR3nt: TGTGCCAGCAGCCTCGGTGTCTACGAGCAGTACTTC

j_gene: TRBJ2-2
d_gene: TRBD2
abundance: -
v_gene: TRBV9
CDR3aa: CASSVLAGGNTGELFF
CDR3nt: TGTGCCAGCAGCGTCCTAGCGGGGGGCAACACCGGGGAGCTGTTTTTT

j_gene: TRBJ2-7
d_gene: TRBD2
abundance: -
v_gene: TRBV4-3
CDR3aa: CASSQGEGSGYEQYF
CDR3nt: TGCGCCAGCAGCCAAGGGGAGGGGAGTGGCTACGAGCAGTACTTC

j_gene: TRBJ2-7
d_gene: -
abundance: -
v_gene: TRBV6-5
CDR3aa: CASRDSQGFLYEQYF
CDR3nt: TGTGCCAGCAGGGATAGTCAGGGGTTTCTTTACGAGCAGTACTTC